The 3 T cell receptor beta chains listed next were all sequenced from one sample in a study of early T cells in non-severe SARS-CoV-2 infection. Each CDR3 protein is one row after TCRdb ran MiXCR on the 5' RACE reads. The profile shows roughly 64,000 distinct CDR3 sequences, roughly 14% of them singletons. The sample taken for sequencing was whole blood. These TCRs come from an adult who was a healthcare worker with PCR-confirmed SARS-CoV-2 infection or an uninfected control (not recorded which).

The rearrangement links TRBV7-2 to TRBJ2-3; TRBD2 agrees at 8 bases. The CDR3 covers 17 residues. Germline CDR1 reads SGHTA; CDR2 reads FQGNSA. With 5 bases clipped from V and 2 bases from J, the junction kept 12 bases outside the gene matches. CDR3: CASSPRGASGYTDTQYF. CDR3 nucleotides: TGTGCCAGCAGCCCCCGGGGGGCTAGCGGGTACACAGATACGCAGTATTTT.

This clonotype came up many times. This chain links TRBV25-1 with TRBJ1-3; D unclear. CDR3 size: 14 residues. Trimming left V 4 bases short and J 0 bases short, with 7 bases between. Germline CDR1 reads MGHDK; CDR2 reads SYGVNS. The CDR3 DNA is TGTGCCAGCAGTGTAGGGAGCTCTGGAAACACCATATATTTT. It yields the protein CASSVGSSGNTIYF. Variable domain in full (rest from reference TRBV25-1 and TRBJ1-3): EADIYQTPRYLVIGTGKKITLECSQTMGHDKMYWYQQDPGMELHLIHYSYGVNSTEKGDLSSESTVSRIRTEHFPLTLESARPSHTSQYLCASSVGSSGNTIYFGEGSWLTVV.

This chain uses TRBV29-1 with TRBJ2-7, with D unclear. The CDR3 contains 11 residues. Germline-derived CDR1 and CDR2 are SQVTM and ANQGSEA. V lost 6 bases to trimming and J lost 4 bases, with 10 bases between them. The CDR3 here is CSVIDSYEQYF. The CDR3 nucleotides read TGCAGCGTCATTGACTCATACGAGCAGTACTTC.